Shown below are 18 T cell receptor beta chains from a single sample sequenced in a study of blood T cell repertoires in COVID-19. Method: immunoSEQ multiplex PCR; TCRdb's copy keeps in-frame clones and lacks some. Here the sample spans 65,000 to 80,000 clones, 80% to 90% being singletons. The sequencing input was peripheral blood. These receptors all come from a man aged 80 or over in a cohort sampled during active COVID-19.

This sequence joins TRBV28 and TRBJ1-1; D may be TRBD1 (6 bases). Germline CDR1 and CDR2: MDHEN and SYDVKM. Trimming pared 2 bases from V and 7 bases from J, leaving 14 bases between. The CDR3 is made up of 14 amino acids. The CDR3 DNA reads as TGTGCCAGCAGTTTAAGGGGGACGACACTTGAAGCTTTCTTT. This encodes CASSLRGTTLEAFF.

This chain links TRBV11-3 with TRBJ2-3, with a possible D match to TRBD1 (6 bases). V dropped 0 bases and J dropped 14 bases, with 12 bases sitting between them. The CDR3 spans 12 residues. The germline V gene has CDR1 SGHNT and CDR2 YENEEA. The CDR3 nucleotides are TGTGCCAGCAGCTTAGAACAGGGTAGCCGGTATTTT. This codes for CASSLEQGSRYF.

V and J are TRBV5-1 and TRBJ2-2; 7 bases are a match to TRBD1. The length of the CDR3 is 16 residues. CDR1 is SGHRS and CDR2 is YFSETQ in the germline V gene. V shed 4 bases, J shed 0 bases, and the junction held 6 bases outside the gene matches. The CDR3 protein is CASSATGATNTGELFF. As DNA, the CDR3 is TGCGCCAGCAGCGCTACAGGGGCCACGAACACCGGGGAGCTGTTTTTT.

This clone appeared a single time. V and J are TRBV6-2 or TRBV6-3 and TRBJ1-1, with 10 bases that match TRBD1. V trimming: 4 bases; J trimming: 3 bases; junction bases outside the gene matches: 14. CDR1 MNHEY and CDR2 SVGEGT come from the germline V gene. The CDR3 loop spans 18 amino acids. Here the CDR3 reads CASSSADRGRRRDTEAFF. Written as DNA, the CDR3 is TGTGCCAGCAGTTCAGCCGACAGGGGGCGTCGGCGGGACACTGAAGCTTTCTTT.

The V gene is TRBV5-1, the J gene TRBJ1-1, with unresolved D. The V end lost 1 base, the J end lost 1 base, and 5 bases lay between the germline ends. The CDR3 has 13 amino acids. Germline CDR1 reads SGHRS; CDR2 reads YFSETQ. CDR3 region: CASSLTANTEAFF. The DNA of the CDR3 is TGCGCCAGCAGCTTGACAGCGAACACTGAAGCTTTCTTT.

This clone was observed a single time. CDR3 nucleotide sequence: TGTGCCAGCAGTGATGGACAGGGGGTAGGAAACACCATATATTTT. The encoded protein is CASSDGQGVGNTIYF. This chain links TRBV6-1 with TRBJ1-3; 10 nucleotides agree with TRBD1. There are 15 residues in the CDR3. From germline, CDR1 is MNHNS and CDR2 SASEGT. V was clipped by 3 bases and J by 4 bases; unmatched bases: 3.

The genes are TRBV2 and TRBJ2-7; D unresolved. Germline loops: CDR1 SNHLY, CDR2 FYNNEI. Trimming took 4 bases from V and 3 from J, leaving 13 bases between them. The CDR3 is 14 amino acids. Here the CDR3 reads CASSVQWAGYEQYF. The DNA of the CDR3 is TGTGCCAGCAGTGTTCAGTGGGCAGGCTACGAGCAGTACTTC.

The chain recombines TRBV14 with TRBJ2-1, with TRBD2 identical over 7 bases. Germline-derived CDR1 and CDR2 are SGHDN and FVKESK. V shed 0 bases, J shed 4 bases, and the junction held 6 bases outside the gene matches. The CDR3 has 16 residues. In DNA, the CDR3 is TGTGCCAGCAGCCAAGATGGGGGGGAAAGATACAATGAGCAGTTCTTC. It translates to CASSQDGGERYNEQFF.

This clone was observed a few times. The chain carries TRBV27 and TRBJ2-3; D remains unclear. Trimming stripped 4 bases from V and 2 bases from J, with 7 bases between. CDR1 MNHEY and CDR2 SMNVEV come from the germline V gene (reference sequence). The CDR3 has 13 residues. CDR3 residues: CASSSDSTDTQYF. The CDR3, as DNA: TGTGCCAGCAGTTCCGACTCCACAGATACGCAGTATTTT.

This clone was counted between two and nine times. The chain recombines TRBV2 with TRBJ1-5, with 9 bases identical to TRBD1. CDR1 is SNHLY, CDR2 FYNNEI, per germline. The J segment lost 0 bases and the V segment lost 4 bases, leaving 1 base of the junction unmatched. CDR3 size: 15 residues. In nucleotides, the CDR3 is TGTGCCAGCAGTGGACAGGGGGATAGCAATCAGCCCCAGCATTTT. Residues: CASSGQGDSNQPQHF.

The chain uses TRBV5-5 and TRBJ2-1; 7 bases fit TRBD1. J was trimmed by 1 base and V by 2 bases; bases with no gene match: 9. The CDR3 covers 17 residues. The germline V gene has CDR1 SGHKS and CDR2 YYEKEE (reference sequence). CDR3 nucleotides: TGTGCCAGCAGCTTTCGCCCCGGGACAGCATCCTACAATGAGCAGTTCTTC. Translating it yields CASSFRPGTASYNEQFF.

The chain links TRBV3-1 (or the pseudogene TRBV3-2) to TRBJ2-3; unclear D gene. Looked up from germline, CDR1 is LGHDT and CDR2 is YNNKEL (reference sequence). The V gene lost 0 bases and the J gene lost 4 bases, with 5 bases spanning the gap. The CDR3 extends over 13 amino acids. In DNA form, the CDR3 reads TGTGCCAGCAGCCAAGATAATGCAGATACGCAGTATTTT. Its translation: CASSQDNADTQYF.

The chain has TRBV27 and TRBJ1-5, with D possibly being TRBD1 (5 bases). The V gene's germline CDR1 is MNHEY and CDR2 SMNVEV (reference sequence). Deletions cut 0 bases from V and 2 bases from J, with 5 bases between. The CDR3 spans 14 residues. The CDR3 DNA sequence: TGTGCCAGCAGTTTATCAGGGGGCAATCAGCCCCAGCATTTT. Its protein product is CASSLSGGNQPQHF.

This sequence joins TRBV28 and TRBJ1-2, with TRBD1 as a possible D gene (6 bases). Germline loops: CDR1 MDHEN, CDR2 SYDVKM. This CDR3 contains 14 residues. V was trimmed by 3 bases and J by 4 bases, leaving 12 bases between them. The CDR3 DNA reads TGTGCCAGCAGTTTCAGGGGTTTGAGCTATGGCTACACCTTC. Protein product: CASSFRGLSYGYTF.

This chain links TRBV5-1 with TRBJ2-7; D unclear. With 0 bases removed from V and 5 bases from J, the gap between germline ends came to 12 bases. Looked up from germline, CDR1 is SGHRS and CDR2 is YFSETQ. CDR3 length: 14 amino acids. Here the CDR3 DNA reads TGCGCCAGCAGCTTGGAGCCGTTACGGGACGAGCAGTACGTC. It translates to CASSLEPLRDEQYV.

The genes are TRBV5-1 and TRBJ2-3; a possible D gene is TRBD2 (5 bases). The germline V gene has CDR1 SGHRS and CDR2 YFSETQ. Deletions cut 4 bases from V and 1 base from J, with 10 bases between. The CDR3 sequence is 14 residues long. This CDR3 reads CASSDSVGTDTQYF. CDR3 coding DNA: TGCGCCAGCAGCGATAGCGTAGGCACAGATACGCAGTATTTT. Drawing the rest from reference TRBV5-1 and TRBJ2-3, the complete variable domain is KAGVTQTPRYLIKTRGQQVTLSCSPISGHRSVSWYQQTPGQGLQFLFEYFSETQRNKGNFPGRFSGRQFSNSRSEMNVSTLELGDSALYLCASSDSVGTDTQYFGPGTRLTVL.

V is TRBV7-2 and J is TRBJ1-4; the D gene is possibly TRBD1 (5 bases). Trimming took off 3 bases at V and 4 bases at J, with 12 bases between the two ends. The CDR3 contains 15 residues. CDR1 is SGHTA, CDR2 FQGNSA, per germline. The CDR3 protein is CASSFSGDFNEKLFF. As DNA, the CDR3 is TGTGCCAGCAGCTTCAGCGGGGACTTTAATGAAAAACTGTTTTTT.

The V gene is TRBV3-1 (or the pseudogene TRBV3-2), the J gene TRBJ2-3; D may be TRBD2 (6 bases). CDR3 length: 16 residues. Per germline, CDR1 LGHDT and CDR2 YNNKEL (reference sequence). Between the trimmed V and J ends, which lost 2 bases and 3 bases, there was a span of 15 bases. Here the CDR3 DNA reads TGTGCCAGCAGCCAAAGGTCCGCGGGGTCGACAGATACGCAGTATTTT. This encodes CASSQRSAGSTDTQYF.